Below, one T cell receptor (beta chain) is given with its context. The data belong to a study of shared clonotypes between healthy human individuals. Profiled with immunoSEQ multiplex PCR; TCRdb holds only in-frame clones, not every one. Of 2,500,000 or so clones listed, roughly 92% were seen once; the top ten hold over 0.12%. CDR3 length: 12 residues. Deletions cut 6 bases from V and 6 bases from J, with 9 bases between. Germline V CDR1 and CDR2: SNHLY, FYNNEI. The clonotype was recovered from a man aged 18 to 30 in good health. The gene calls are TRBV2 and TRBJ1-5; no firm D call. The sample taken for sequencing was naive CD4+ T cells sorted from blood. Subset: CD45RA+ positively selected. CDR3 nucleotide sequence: TGTGCCAGCAGCCCCCCCTCTCAGCCCCAGCATTTT. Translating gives CASSPPSQPQHF. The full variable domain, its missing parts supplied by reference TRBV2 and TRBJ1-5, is EPEVTQTPSHQVTQMGQEVILRCVPISNHLYFYWYRQILGQKVEFLVSFYNNEISEKSEIFDDQFSVERPDGSNFTLKIRSTKLEDSAMYFCASSPPSQPQHFGDGTRLSIL.